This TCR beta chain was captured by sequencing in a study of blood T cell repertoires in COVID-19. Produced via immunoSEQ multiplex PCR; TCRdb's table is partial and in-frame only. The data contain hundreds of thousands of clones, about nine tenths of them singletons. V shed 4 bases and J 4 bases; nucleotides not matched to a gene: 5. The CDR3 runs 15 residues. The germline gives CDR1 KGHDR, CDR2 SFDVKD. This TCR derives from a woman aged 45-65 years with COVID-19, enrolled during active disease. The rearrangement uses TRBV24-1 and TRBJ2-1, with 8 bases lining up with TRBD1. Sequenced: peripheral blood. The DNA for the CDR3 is TGTGCCACCAGTGAGGGACAGGAGCTTTACAATGAGCAGTTCTTC. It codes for CATSEGQELYNEQFF.